Detailed here is one T cell receptor beta chain. Antigen unknown. This specimen comes from a study of T cells in localized non-small cell lung cancer. Study-wide points: As only one tumor region underwent sequencing, heterogeneity remains possible. The appearance of a median roughly 58 of the top 100 tumor clones was seen in adjacent lung. The highest T cell clonality was in uninvolved adjacent lung, above tumor. Higher T cell density in the blood was associated with longer overall survival, whereas higher adjacent-lung clonality associated with shorter survival.

Repertoires were generated with immunoSEQ multiplex PCR, while TCRdb's copy carries only in-frame clones and drops some. The data show 70,000 to 90,000 clones, around 82% seen once. This TCR was sampled from a female donor over 55 with stage I lung adenocarcinoma. Sequencing was performed on peripheral blood, taken before any cancer treatment.

The CDR3 nucleotides are TGTGCCAGCAGCTTAGGGACGAGGGGGAAAACCTATGGCTACACCTTC. Protein sequence: CASSLGTRGKTYGYTF. The J gene is TRBJ1-2, the V gene TRBV7-7; a weak D match, TRBD1 (6 bases). The CDR3 runs 16 residues. CDR1 is SSHAT and CDR2 is FNYEAQ in the germline V gene (reference sequence). The V end lost 1 base, the J end lost 4 bases, and 16 bases lay between the germline ends.